A selection of T cell receptor beta chains follows, all from one sample in a study of identical twins. TCRdb passed the 5' RACE reads through MiXCR, listing each CDR3 protein once. This table holds 500,000 to 650,000 distinct CDR3 sequences, around 24% found once. These data were likewise used in another study, on yellow fever vaccine responses in identical twins.

Sequencing was performed on CD4+ T cells sorted from blood. Every receptor here comes from a woman between 18 and 29 years old in good health. The CDR3 runs from the conserved cysteine through the conserved F or W. The order of the fields is D gene, J gene, V gene, clone size, CDR3 DNA, CDR3 protein. The D gene is left open where the match is weak. Only some rows state a clone size, as once, few, many or a class for expanded clones.

-	TRBJ1-3	TRBV7-9	few	TGTGCCAGCAGCTTCATGGCAAACTCTGGAAACACCATATATTTT	CASSFMANSGNTIYF
TRBD2	TRBJ2-7	TRBV20-1	few	TGCAGCGTCCCGACTAGCGGGAGTTACGAGCAGTACTTC	CSVPTSGSYEQYF
-	TRBJ1-2	TRBV6-2/TRBV6-3	few	TGTGCCAGCAGTTATTCTCCACCGGGTGGCTACACCTTC	CASSYSPPGGYTF
-	TRBJ1-6	TRBV3-1	few	TGTGCCAGCAGCCAAGGTATAGGCAATCCCCTCCACTTT	CASSQGIGNPLHF
-	TRBJ2-1	TRBV15	few	TGTGCCACCAGCGGGGGGGCAAAATCCTACAATGAGCAGTTCTTC	CATSGGAKSYNEQFF
-	TRBJ2-2	TRBV18	-	TGTGCCAGCTCACTACAATCTAGTGGGGACACCGGGGAGCTGTTTTTT	CASSLQSSGDTGELFF
-	TRBJ2-3	TRBV9	few	TGTGCCAGCAGCGCAGTGATAACTAGCACAGATACGCAGTATTTT	CASSAVITSTDTQYF
-	TRBJ1-5	TRBV24-1	-	TGTGCCACCAGTGCAGGGCCGCAGCCCCAGCATTTT	CATSAGPQPQHF
-	TRBJ2-5	TRBV10-3	few	TGTGCCACATTCTCCGGGACCGGGGGCCAGACCCAGTACTTC	CATFSGTGGQTQYF
TRBD2	TRBJ2-3	TRBV12-3/TRBV12-4	-	TGTGCCAGCAGTTTAGTCCTAGCGGGAGAAGATACGCAGTATTTT	CASSLVLAGEDTQYF
-	TRBJ2-2	TRBV24-1	few	TGTGCCACCTCCCATGTCAACACCGGGGAGCTGTTTTTT	CATSHVNTGELFF
-	TRBJ2-6	TRBV6-2/TRBV6-3	few	TGTGCCAGCAGTTACGGACAGTTCTCTTGGGGGGCCTCTGGGGCCAACGTCCTGACTTTC	CASSYGQFSWGASGANVLTF
-	TRBJ2-1	TRBV24-1	few	TGTGCCACCAGTGAGAAGAGTAGGGATGAGCAGTTCTTC	CATSEKSRDEQFF
TRBD1	TRBJ1-1	TRBV7-2	few	TGTGCCAGCAGCTTACAAGGACAGGGGGTTCGTGAAGCTTTCTTT	CASSLQGQGVREAFF
-	TRBJ2-1	TRBV2	-	TGTGCCTCCACGCCCCTCTCCTACAATGAGCAGTTCTTC	CASTPLSYNEQFF
TRBD2	TRBJ2-7	TRBV14	-	TGTGCCAGCAAGAAACCGGGACTAGACCCATACGAGCAGTACTTC	CASKKPGLDPYEQYF
TRBD1	TRBJ1-2	TRBV28	-	TGTGCCAGCAGTTTAGGGACAGGGGGTTATGGCTACACCTTC	CASSLGTGGYGYTF
TRBD1	TRBJ2-3	TRBV24-1	few	TGTGCCACCAGTGATTTGCCCGGGACAGGGCCCACAGATACGCAGTATTTT	CATSDLPGTGPTDTQYF
-	TRBJ2-2	TRBV7-9	-	TGTGCCAGCAGCTTAGGGCAGAGTTTAAACACCGGGGAGCTGTTTTTT	CASSLGQSLNTGELFF